This TCR beta chain originates from a study of CD8+CD57+ T cells in acquired aplastic anemia. Study at large: Sorted cells (CD4+ and CD8+) yielded DNA amounts that averaged around 3.5 ug. Regarding the study as a whole: Patients showed no significant difference from controls in CD8+ Simpson's diversity.

The use of genomic DNA as template underpinned the TCR beta VDJ and CDR3 profiling. One entry per CDR3 protein results from TCRdb running MiXCR on the reads. Of about 270,000 distinct CDR3 sequences in the sample, 55% to 60% were seen once. The CDR3 has 15 amino acids. Germline values: CDR1 SGDLS, CDR2 YYNGEE. V shed 2 bases, J shed 6 bases, and the junction held 3 bases outside the gene matches. This clonotype was found many times. Its antigen remains unidentified. The receptor comes from a human donor with severe aplastic anemia or a healthy control (not recorded which). V and J are TRBV9 and TRBJ2-5; TRBD2 matches 14 bases. The specimen was sorted CD4+, CD8+, or CD8+CD57+ T cells (not recorded which) from PBMCs. CDR3 sequence (DNA): TGTGCCAGCAGCGTCGGGACTAGCGGGGGACAGACCCAGTACTTC. It yields the protein CASSVGTSGGQTQYF.